These T cell receptor beta chains were read from a single sample in a study of monozygotic twins with inflammatory bowel disease. TCRdb re-called the 5' RACE reads and shows each CDR3 protein once, DNA omitted. Across fewer than 350,000 distinct CDR3 sequences, the top ten clones capture 2% of the sample. The sequenced sample was blood. The receptors were sampled from a human donor with ulcerative colitis or Crohn's disease, or a healthy co-twin of an affected twin (not recorded which). The CDR3 runs from the conserved cysteine through the conserved F or W. The order of the fields is J gene, V gene, CDR3 protein.

TRBJ2-5	TRBV4-2	CASSLGGLAGEAGKTQYF
TRBJ2-7	TRBV21-1	CASSKATGFRYYEQYF
TRBJ2-1	TRBV19	CASSIVTGNEQFF
TRBJ1-6	TRBV7-2	CASSLALVAGGSYNSPLHF
TRBJ1-2	TRBV3-1	CASSNIYGYTF
TRBJ2-7	TRBV30	CAWSLNYEQYF
TRBJ2-7	TRBV11-2	CASSLDLRGHPNYVQYF
TRBJ2-7	TRBV20-1	CSARGPENYEQYF
TRBJ1-6	TRBV30	CAWSQGNNSPLHF
TRBJ2-1	TRBV30	CAGPPGQGRNEQFF
TRBJ2-2	TRBV6-1	CASSQGPTGELFF
TRBJ2-4	TRBV6-2/TRBV6-3	CASSYKSLPGQGAKNIQYF
TRBJ2-5	TRBV6-1	CASSELAGYQETQYF
TRBJ2-2	TRBV20-1	CSAPARTAGLAGGRAGELFF
TRBJ2-5	TRBV10-3	CAISESGAETQYF
TRBJ2-3	TRBV28	CASSLWRDADTQYF
TRBJ1-1	TRBV20-1	CSVQGNTEAFF
TRBJ2-1	TRBV20-1	CSANPPKPGGPANEQFF
TRBJ2-5	TRBV20-1	CSASSDQPTAGETQYF
TRBJ2-3	TRBV5-1	CASSLHFTDTQYF
TRBJ1-1	TRBV7-2	CASSADFEVVAFF
TRBJ1-2	TRBV14	CASSQDGRSYGYTF
TRBJ2-7	TRBV20-1	CSAPRREKEQYF
TRBJ2-1	TRBV28	CATSVDGYNEQFF
TRBJ2-3	TRBV15	CATSPTGWSQYF
TRBJ2-7	TRBV4-2	CASSQGMGTGYEQYF
TRBJ2-1	TRBV19	CASSTKKAGGYGIHEQFF
TRBJ2-5	TRBV12-3/TRBV12-4	CASNFGGQETQYF
TRBJ2-2	TRBV11-3	CASSTRRGNTGELFF
TRBJ2-5	TRBV30	CAWSVPPRGQYF
TRBJ2-7	TRBV3-1	CASSSFRTVASYEQYF